Presented here are 13 T cell receptor beta chains from one specimen sequenced in a study of tissue T cells after allogeneic stem cell transplantation (dated by TCRdb to the early 2020s). The library was prepared using the immunoSEQ multiplex PCR assay. The source is immuneACCESS, and TCRdb retained only in-frame sequences with V and J called. Part of the clones is not carried over; for the studies checked, unresolved V genes explain less than half of this, and the remainder is unexplained. The sample table holds some 19,000 clones, of which almost 70% were seen once. 0.41% of the sample rests with the top ten. The source material was blood. Source of these receptors: a female BALB/c mouse in good health. In terms of MHC, this strain is H2-d.

Points on this clone: Gene names are the mouse ones. The read ends 1 residue before the CDR3 terminus; that terminus is restored from the germline J gene. V usage is TRBV29 and J usage is TRBJ2-1, with 9 bases aligning to TRBD1. Germline CDR1 MSHET, CDR2 SYDVDS. The CDR3 has 16 amino acids. Losses at the gene ends were 5 bases for V and 6 bases for J; bases not matched to a gene: 11. The CDR3 loop reads CASSQLRDRVFAEQFF. The DNA read from the CDR3 is TGTGCTAGCAGTCAACTCCGGGACAGGGTCTTTGCTGAGCAGTTC.

For this clone: Here the gene names and germline are mouse. Read coverage stops 1 residue before the CDR3 terminus; the germline J gene supplies the remainder. The rearrangement links TRBV19 to TRBJ2-1; D possibly corresponds to TRBD1 (6 bases). Trimming removed 3 bases from V and 4 bases from J, with 8 bases in between. The CDR3 is made up of 13 amino acids. Germline CDR1 and CDR2: FNHDT and SITEND (reference sequence). The CDR3 loop reads CASSRDTYAEQFF. Incomplete CDR3 DNA: TGTGCCAGCAGTAGGGACACTTATGCTGAGCAGTTC.

A note on this clone: The genes are named according to mouse. The CDR3 end falls 1 residue outside the read, so it is completed with the germline J gene. V and J are TRBV13-1 and TRBJ2-4; no clear D gene. Between the trimmed V and J ends, which lost 2 bases and 5 bases, there was a span of 6 bases. This CDR3 is 12 amino acids long. The germline V gene has CDR1 NSHNY and CDR2 SYGAGN. The CDR3 is CASSDRRNTLYF. The covered CDR3 bases are TGTGCCAGCAGTGACCGCAGAAACACCTTGTAC.

Comment on this clone: Gene names denote mouse genes. The missing CDR3 end, 1 residue past where the read stops, is filled in from the germline J gene. J is TRBJ2-7 and V is TRBV4, with D hard to call. Trimming removed 4 bases at V and 0 bases at J, with 4 bases between. CDR1 LGHDT and CDR2 YNNKQL come from the germline V gene (reference sequence). This CDR3 spans 12 amino acids. CDR3 DNA, as far as it was read: TGTGCCAGCAGCTTCAGCTCCTATGAACAGTAC. Protein product: CASSFSSYEQY. The full CDR3 sequence reads CASSFSSYEQYF.

Worth noting for this clone: Gene names refer to mouse genes. The CDR3 reads CASGHWGGSAETLYF. The covered CDR3 bases are TGTGCCAGCGGGCACTGGGGGGGTAGTGCAGAAACGCTGTAT. The rearrangement uses TRBV13-2 and TRBJ2-3; 10 bases fit TRBD2. Coverage ceases 1 residue before the CDR3 finishes, and the germline J gene fills in the end. Germline V lookup: CDR1 NNHNN, CDR2 SYGAGS (reference sequence). With V trimmed by 5 bases and J by 0 bases, 3 bases remained unmatched. The CDR3 extends over 15 amino acids.

As to this clone: Germline and genes: mouse. The CDR3 extends 1 residue past the end of the read, so its final part is completed from the germline J gene. J is TRBJ2-2 and V is TRBV29, with 9 bases matching TRBD2. Germline V gene lookup returns CDR1 MSHET and CDR2 SYDVDS. With 4 bases clipped from V and 2 bases from J, the junction kept 2 bases outside the gene matches. The CDR3 totals 15 residues. The CDR3 reads CASSYDWGNTGQLYF. CDR3 DNA (partial): TGTGCTAGCAGTTACGACTGGGGGAACACCGGGCAGCTCTAC.

Worth noting for this clone: Germline and genes here are mouse. The missing CDR3 end, 1 residue past where the read stops, is filled in from the germline J gene. The chain couples TRBV15 to TRBJ1-6, with unresolved D. TRBJ1-6 has ORF status, its function being uncertain. The V gene's germline CDR1 is SGHND and CDR2 FRSKSL. Trimming shortened V by 2 bases and J by 4 bases, and 6 bases separated the two germline ends. CDR3 length equals 14 residues. CDR3 DNA (partial): TGTGCCAGCAGTTTAACAGAATATAATTCGCCCCTCTAC. It codes for CASSLTEYNSPLY. The full-length CDR3 reads as CASSLTEYNSPLYF.

This clone was seen more than once but under ten times. Gene labels here are mouse ones. The read ends 1 residue early relative to the CDR3; the germline J gene fills the gap. The chain uses TRBV19 and TRBJ1-2, with D tentatively TRBD1 (5 bases). V was pared by 0 bases and J by 2 bases, with 8 bases between. The CDR3 sequence is 14 residues long. Germline values: CDR1 FNHDT, CDR2 SITEND (reference sequence). CDR3 sequence: CASSIGGPNSDYTF. Incomplete CDR3 DNA: TGTGCCAGCAGTATAGGGGGACCCAACTCCGACTACACC. The full variable domain, in which reference TRBV19 and TRBJ1-2 provide the parts outside the CDR3, is GGIITQTPKFLIGQEGQKLTLKCQQNFNHDTMYWYRQDSGKGLRLIYYSITENDLQKGDLSEGYDASREKKSSFSLTVTSAQKNEMAVFLCASSIGGPNSDYTFGSGTRLLVI.

A remark on this clone: The germline and genes are mouse ones. The read terminates 1 residue ahead of where the CDR3 ends, so the germline J gene completes it. The chain uses TRBV13-1 and TRBJ1-1, with unresolved D. CDR1 NSHNY and CDR2 SYGAGN come from the germline V gene. This CDR3 is 13 amino acids long. V gave up 4 bases and J gave up 6 bases, with 13 bases separating them. The DNA read from the CDR3 is TGTGCCAGCAGTCTCCTCGGTGGGGCAGAAGTCTTC. This codes for CASSLLGGAEVF. The full CDR3 protein is CASSLLGGAEVFF.

On this clone itself: The germline and genes are mouse ones. The CDR3 is cut off 1 residue early in the read; its end comes from the germline J gene. The V call is TRBV19, the J call TRBJ1-3; D remains unclear. The CDR3 loop spans 14 amino acids. Trimming took off 2 bases at V and 0 bases at J, with 6 bases between the two ends. The germline V gene has CDR1 FNHDT and CDR2 SITEND (reference sequence). The CDR3 protein is CASSITVSGNTLYF. The DNA read from the CDR3 is TGTGCCAGCAGTATTACAGTTTCTGGAAATACGCTCTAT.

In the case of this clone: Germline and genes: mouse. The DNA ends 1 residue before the CDR3 does, and the rest of the CDR3 is filled in from the germline J gene. This sequence joins TRBV13-2 and TRBJ2-1; a weak D match, TRBD2 (7 bases). With 3 bases removed from V and 6 bases from J, the gap between germline ends came to 13 bases. CDR1 NNHNN and CDR2 SYGAGS come from the germline V gene (reference sequence). The CDR3 spans 14 residues. CDR3 protein: CASGGWGAGAEQFF. CDR3 bases read: TGTGCCAGCGGTGGTTGGGGGGCTGGTGCTGAGCAGTTC.

In regard to this clone: These gene names are mouse names. The CDR3 is cut off 1 residue early in the read; its end comes from the germline J gene. The V gene is TRBV31, the J gene TRBJ2-4, with TRBD2 matching over 9 bases. The J segment lost 8 bases and the V segment lost 4 bases, leaving 7 bases of the junction unmatched. Germline lookup yields CDR1 GKSSPN and CDR2 SITVG. The CDR3 loop spans 13 amino acids. The CDR3 DNA, read in part, is TGTGCCTGGATGGGGGGGCGAGGGGGCACCTTGTAC. It translates to CAWMGGRGGTLY. The entire CDR3 protein is CAWMGGRGGTLYF.

A remark on this clone: Genes and germline are mouse. The read terminates 1 residue ahead of where the CDR3 ends, so the germline J gene completes it. The V call is TRBV20, the J call TRBJ2-1; no definite D call. The length of the CDR3 is 13 residues. Germline CDR1 reads GFQATS; CDR2 reads STVNSAI. The ends were cut back, 2 bases at V and 3 bases at J, with 8 bases in the middle. The CDR3 DNA, read in part, is TGTGGTGCTAGGCCAGGTGTCTATGCTGAGCAGTTC. This sequence encodes CGARPGVYAEQF. The full CDR3 protein reads CGARPGVYAEQFF.